This is a list of T cell receptor beta chains from one sample in a study of cytomegalovirus exposure and HLA in healthy donors. Only in-frame clones appear in the TCRdb table, and some are missing; sequencing was by immunoSEQ multiplex PCR. Of approximately 97,000 clones listed, approximately 80% are singletons. Sequencing used PBMCs. The receptors derive from a male donor in good health and CMV-seropositive. Each CDR3 is given with its conserved first and last residue. The D gene is left open where the match is weak. Size values are once, few and many counts, or a class for expanded clones, and some rows have none.

v_call,j_call,clone_size,d_call,cdr3_aa
TRBV5-6,TRBJ2-1,.,TRBD2,CASSLRGAGGPRGEQFF
TRBV5-1,TRBJ1-1,.,TRBD1,CASSLANRDRVVGNTEAFF
TRBV7-9,TRBJ1-1,once,.,CASSPKERLNTEAFF
TRBV5-1,TRBJ1-3,.,.,CASSLTRDKNTIYF
TRBV7-2,TRBJ1-2,.,.,CASTKDGRQGIYGYTF
TRBV14,TRBJ1-1,.,.,CASSRIGGSAEAFF
TRBV7-2,TRBJ1-3,.,TRBD1,CASSQGALSGNTIYF
TRBV13,TRBJ2-5,.,TRBD1,CASSLQGALETQYF
TRBV9,TRBJ1-4,few,TRBD1,CASSVGGQGANEKLFF
TRBV19,TRBJ1-3,.,.,CASSGYGQTAGNTIYF
TRBV7-8,TRBJ2-7,.,TRBD2,CASRRTSGYEQYF
TRBV4-1,TRBJ2-7,.,TRBD2,CASSHRTSGGYSSYEQYF
TRBV18,TRBJ2-6,few,.,CASSSGQSSSGANVLTF
TRBV27,TRBJ1-2,.,TRBD1,CASSLGRGPYGYTF
TRBV29-1,TRBJ2-3,.,.,CSVERKGGHTDTQYF
TRBV18,TRBJ1-4,.,TRBD1,CASSLQGTNEKLFF
TRBV5-1,TRBJ2-3,.,TRBD1,CASSLGDRGSDTQYF